This T cell receptor (beta chain) is from a study of T cell responses to AZD1222 COVID-19 vaccine. General study findings and limits: Clonal diversity was possibly underestimated; the donors were predominantly white British and more often female.

From germline, CDR1 is LNHDA and CDR2 SQIVND (reference sequence). V trimming: 4 bases; J trimming: 0 bases; junction bases outside the gene matches: 8. This CDR3 is 17 amino acids long. Profiled with immunoSEQ multiplex PCR; TCRdb holds only in-frame clones, not every one. The sample has fewer than 95,000 clones, 75% to 95% seen once; the top ten hold 8%. Samples with a second dose at about 4 or about 12 weeks were pooled together. As concerns this clone: Antigen unknown.

The input for sequencing was peripheral blood, taken 28 days after the second AZD1222 dose. The rearrangement uses TRBV19 and TRBJ1-4; 7 bases match TRBD1. This clonotype was obtained from an adult who received the AZD1222 COVID-19 vaccine. CDR3 loop: CASSTQRGRATNEKLFF. The CDR3 nucleotides read TGTGCCAGTAGTACCCAGAGGGGGCGAGCAACTAATGAAAAACTGTTTTTT.